The source of this TCR beta chain is a study of cytomegalovirus exposure and HLA in healthy donors. Overall study results and limits: In vitro testing confirmed a few CMV-associated chains as specific for CMV antigens. Researchers catalogued some 160 TCR beta chains as cytomegalovirus-associated. Rarity held for most TCR sequences, but there were some public TCRs that occurred in many donors. First-cohort TCR clusters were later found to tend to co-occur in the 120 or so validation repertoires.

The sample holds one count of this clone. Antigen specificity is unknown. V gave up 4 bases and J gave up 6 bases; unmatched junction bases: 9. This CDR3 spans 16 amino acids. In germline, CDR1 is SGDLS, CDR2 YYNGEE. Sequencing used immunoSEQ multiplex PCR; TCRdb keeps in-frame clones, though not all of them. The sample shows approximately 97,000 clones, approximately 94% of them seen only once. This clonotype was sampled from a woman between 18 and 29 years old in good health and CMV-seronegative. Sequenced sample: PBMCs. V gene TRBV9 combines with J gene TRBJ2-2; 10 bases fit TRBD1. CDR3 DNA: TGTGCCAGCAGCTTCCACCGGGACAGGGGATCCGGGGAGCTGTTTTTT. It encodes CASSFHRDRGSGELFF.